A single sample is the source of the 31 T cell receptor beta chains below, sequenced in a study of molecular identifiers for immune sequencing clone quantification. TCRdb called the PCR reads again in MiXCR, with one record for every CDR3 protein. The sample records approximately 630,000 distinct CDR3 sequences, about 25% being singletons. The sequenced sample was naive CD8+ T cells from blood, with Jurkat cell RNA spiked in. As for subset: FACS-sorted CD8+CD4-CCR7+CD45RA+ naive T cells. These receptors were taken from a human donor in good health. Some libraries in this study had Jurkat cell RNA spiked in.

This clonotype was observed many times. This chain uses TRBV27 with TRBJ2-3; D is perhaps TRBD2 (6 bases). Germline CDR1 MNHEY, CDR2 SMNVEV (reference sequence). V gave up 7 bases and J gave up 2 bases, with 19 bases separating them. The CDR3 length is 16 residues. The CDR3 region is CASNLQSGSVTDTQYF. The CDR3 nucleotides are TGTGCCAGCAATCTTCAGTCCGGGAGTGTCACAGATACGCAGTATTTT.

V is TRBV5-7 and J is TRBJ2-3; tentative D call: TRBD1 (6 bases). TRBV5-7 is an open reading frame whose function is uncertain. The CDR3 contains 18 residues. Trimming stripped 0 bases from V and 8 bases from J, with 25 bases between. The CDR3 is CASSLVQDSPLHIGTQYF. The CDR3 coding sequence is TGTGCCAGCAGCTTGGTTCAGGACAGCCCCCTGCACATTGGTACGCAGTATTTT.

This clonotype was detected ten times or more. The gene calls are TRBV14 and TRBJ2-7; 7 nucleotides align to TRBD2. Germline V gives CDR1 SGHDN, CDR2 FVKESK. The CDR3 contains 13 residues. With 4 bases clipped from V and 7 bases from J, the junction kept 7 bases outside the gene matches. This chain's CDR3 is CASSREGSEEQYF. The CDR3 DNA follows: TGTGCCAGCAGCCGGGAGGGTTCGGAGGAGCAGTACTTC.

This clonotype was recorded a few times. CDR3 sequence reads: CATSTSGGADNEQFF. In nucleotides, the CDR3 is TGTGCCACCAGTACTAGCGGGGGGGCCGACAATGAGCAGTTCTTC. The V gene is TRBV24-1, the J gene TRBJ2-1, with TRBD2 matching 13 bases. V lost 6 bases, J lost 5 bases, and 3 bases stayed unmatched. Per germline, CDR1 KGHDR and CDR2 SFDVKD. There are 15 residues in the CDR3.

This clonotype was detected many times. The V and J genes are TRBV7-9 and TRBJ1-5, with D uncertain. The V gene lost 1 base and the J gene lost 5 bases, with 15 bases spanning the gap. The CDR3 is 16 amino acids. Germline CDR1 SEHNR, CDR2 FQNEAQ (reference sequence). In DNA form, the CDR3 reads TGTGCCAGCAGCTTAGTGTCAGTTCGGGAAGATCAGCCCCAGCATTTT. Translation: CASSLVSVREDQPQHF.

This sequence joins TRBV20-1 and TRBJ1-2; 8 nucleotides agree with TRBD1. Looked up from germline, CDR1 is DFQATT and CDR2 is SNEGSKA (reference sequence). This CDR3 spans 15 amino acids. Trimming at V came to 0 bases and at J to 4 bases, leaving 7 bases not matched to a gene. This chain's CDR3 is CSARDIIRGLYGYTF. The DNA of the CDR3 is TGCAGTGCTAGAGATATAATCAGGGGGCTCTATGGCTACACCTTC.

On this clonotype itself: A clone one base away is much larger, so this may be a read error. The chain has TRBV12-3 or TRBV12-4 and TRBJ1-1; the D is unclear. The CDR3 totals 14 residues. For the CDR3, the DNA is TGTGCCAGCAGTTTACCTCTTAAACGGGGTGAAGCTCTCTTT. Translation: CASSLPLKRGEALF.

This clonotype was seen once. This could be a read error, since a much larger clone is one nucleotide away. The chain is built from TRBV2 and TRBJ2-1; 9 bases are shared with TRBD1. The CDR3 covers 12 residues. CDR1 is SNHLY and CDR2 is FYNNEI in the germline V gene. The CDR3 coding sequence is TGTGGCAAGCGGACAGGGGACAATGAGCAGTTCTTC. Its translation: CGKRTGDNEQFF.

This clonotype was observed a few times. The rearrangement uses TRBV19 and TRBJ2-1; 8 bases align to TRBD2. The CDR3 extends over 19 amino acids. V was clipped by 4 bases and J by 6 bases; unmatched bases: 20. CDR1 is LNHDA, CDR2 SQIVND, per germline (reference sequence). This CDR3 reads CASSKVFGPTGGPGNEQFF. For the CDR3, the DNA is TGTGCCAGTAGTAAAGTCTTCGGTCCGACGGGAGGGCCGGGCAATGAGCAGTTCTTC.

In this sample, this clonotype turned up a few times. The CDR3 spells CASSEGIGYEQYF. DNA for the CDR3: TGTGCCAGCAGTGAAGGGATAGGCTACGAGCAGTACTTC. The V and J genes are TRBV6-1 and TRBJ2-7; no clear D. Germline CDR1 is MNHNS and CDR2 is SASEGT. V was shortened by 1 base and J by 3 bases, with 7 bases between the two germline ends. This CDR3 is 13 amino acids long.

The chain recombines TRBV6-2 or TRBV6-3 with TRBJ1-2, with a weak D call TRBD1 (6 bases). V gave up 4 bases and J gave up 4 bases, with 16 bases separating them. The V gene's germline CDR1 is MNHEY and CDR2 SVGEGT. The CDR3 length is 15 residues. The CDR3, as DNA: TGTGCCAGCAGTTGGGGGACAATGGAACCCTATGGCTACACCTTC. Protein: CASSWGTMEPYGYTF.

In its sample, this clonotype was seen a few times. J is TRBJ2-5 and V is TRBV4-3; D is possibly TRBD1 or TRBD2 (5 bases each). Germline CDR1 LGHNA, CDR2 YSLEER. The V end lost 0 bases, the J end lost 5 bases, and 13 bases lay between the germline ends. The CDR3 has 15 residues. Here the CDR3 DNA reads TGCGCCAGCAGCCAAGATCCTGACGGGGCTGAGACCCAGTACTTC. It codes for CASSQDPDGAETQYF.

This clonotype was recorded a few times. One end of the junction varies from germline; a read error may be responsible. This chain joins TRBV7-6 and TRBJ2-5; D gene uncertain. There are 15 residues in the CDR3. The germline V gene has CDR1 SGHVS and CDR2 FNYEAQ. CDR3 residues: CASSLTRTVQETQYF. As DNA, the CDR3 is TGTGCCAGCAGCCTCACACGGACGGTCCAAGAGACCCAGTATTTC.

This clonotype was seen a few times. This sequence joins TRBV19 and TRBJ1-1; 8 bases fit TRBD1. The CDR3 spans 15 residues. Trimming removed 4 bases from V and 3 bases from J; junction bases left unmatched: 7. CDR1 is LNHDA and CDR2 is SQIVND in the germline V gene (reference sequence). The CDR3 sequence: CASSTPTGVYTEAFF. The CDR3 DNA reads TGTGCCAGTAGTACCCCGACAGGGGTATACACTGAAGCTTTCTTT.

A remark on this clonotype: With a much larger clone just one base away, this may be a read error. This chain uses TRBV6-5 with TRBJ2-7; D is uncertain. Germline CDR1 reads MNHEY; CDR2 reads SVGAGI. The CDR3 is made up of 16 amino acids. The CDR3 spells CAGSYSRQVSSYEQYF. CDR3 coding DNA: TGTGCCGGCAGTTACTCGAGGCAGGTGAGCTCCTACGAGCAGTACTTC.

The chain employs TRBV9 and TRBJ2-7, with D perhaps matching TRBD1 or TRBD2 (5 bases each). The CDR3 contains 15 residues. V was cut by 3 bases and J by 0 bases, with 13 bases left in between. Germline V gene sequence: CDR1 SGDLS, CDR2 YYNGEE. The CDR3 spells CASSAPGPSSYEQYF. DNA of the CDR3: TGTGCCAGCAGCGCCCCGGGACCCAGCTCCTACGAGCAGTACTTC.

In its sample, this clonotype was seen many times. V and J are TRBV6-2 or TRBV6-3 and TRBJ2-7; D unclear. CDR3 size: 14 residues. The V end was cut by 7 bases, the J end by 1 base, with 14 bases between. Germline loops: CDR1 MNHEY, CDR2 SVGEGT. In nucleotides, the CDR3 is TGTGCCAGCACGCCCGTGGACGGATCCTACGAGCAGTACTTC. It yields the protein CASTPVDGSYEQYF.

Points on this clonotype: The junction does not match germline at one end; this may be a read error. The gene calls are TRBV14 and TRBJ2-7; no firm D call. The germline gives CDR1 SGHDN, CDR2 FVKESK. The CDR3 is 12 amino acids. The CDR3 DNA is TGTGCCACCAGCCCCTCAAGTTACGAGCAGTACTTC. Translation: CATSPSSYEQYF.

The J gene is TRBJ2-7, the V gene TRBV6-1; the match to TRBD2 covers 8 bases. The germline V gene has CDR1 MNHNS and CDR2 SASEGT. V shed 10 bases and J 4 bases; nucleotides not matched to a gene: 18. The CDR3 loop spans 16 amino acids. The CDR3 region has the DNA TGTGCCAACAATGAAGGTTTGAGCGGGAGTATTTACGAGCAGTACTTC. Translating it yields CANNEGLSGSIYEQYF.

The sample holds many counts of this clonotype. CDR3: CASSPGQGPVEAFF. CDR3 in DNA: TGCGCCAGCAGCCCGGGACAGGGGCCCGTGGAAGCTTTCTTT. The rearrangement links TRBV5-1 to TRBJ1-1, with 10 bases matching TRBD1. Germline CDR1 SGHRS, CDR2 YFSETQ. The CDR3 consists of 14 residues. V shed 4 bases, J shed 8 bases, and the junction held 8 bases outside the gene matches.

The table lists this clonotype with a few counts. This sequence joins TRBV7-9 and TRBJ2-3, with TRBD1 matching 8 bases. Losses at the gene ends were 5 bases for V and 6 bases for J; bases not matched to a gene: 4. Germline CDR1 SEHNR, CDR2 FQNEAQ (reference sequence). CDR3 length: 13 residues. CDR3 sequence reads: CASSPTGDDTQYF. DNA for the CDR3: TGTGCCAGCAGCCCGACAGGGGACGATACGCAGTATTTT.

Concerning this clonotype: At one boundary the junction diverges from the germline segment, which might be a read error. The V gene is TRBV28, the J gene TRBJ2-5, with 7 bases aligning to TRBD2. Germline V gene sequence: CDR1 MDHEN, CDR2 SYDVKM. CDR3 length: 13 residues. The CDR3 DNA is TGTGCCAGCAGCTGGGGGGGGGAAGAGCCCCAGTACTTC. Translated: CASSWGGEEPQYF.

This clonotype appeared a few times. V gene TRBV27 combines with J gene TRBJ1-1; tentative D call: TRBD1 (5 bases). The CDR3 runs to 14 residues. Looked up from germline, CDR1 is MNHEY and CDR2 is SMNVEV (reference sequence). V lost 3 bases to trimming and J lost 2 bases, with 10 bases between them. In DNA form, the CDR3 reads TGTGCCAGCAGTTTTGGGGGTCAAAACACTGAAGCTTTCTTT. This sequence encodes CASSFGGQNTEAFF.

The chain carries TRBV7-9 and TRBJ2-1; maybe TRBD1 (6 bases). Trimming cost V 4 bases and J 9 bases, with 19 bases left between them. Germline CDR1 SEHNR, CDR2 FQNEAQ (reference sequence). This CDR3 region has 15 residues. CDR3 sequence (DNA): TGTGCCAGCAGCTCCTCCACACAGGGTTGGAGTGAGCAGTTCTTC. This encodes CASSSSTQGWSEQFF.

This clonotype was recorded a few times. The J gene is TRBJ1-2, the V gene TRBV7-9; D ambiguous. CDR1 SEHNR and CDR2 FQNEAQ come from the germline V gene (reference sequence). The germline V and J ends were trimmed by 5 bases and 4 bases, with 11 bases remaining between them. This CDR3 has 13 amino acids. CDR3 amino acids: CASSPTHPYGYTF. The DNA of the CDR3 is TGTGCCAGCAGCCCTACTCACCCCTATGGCTACACCTTC.

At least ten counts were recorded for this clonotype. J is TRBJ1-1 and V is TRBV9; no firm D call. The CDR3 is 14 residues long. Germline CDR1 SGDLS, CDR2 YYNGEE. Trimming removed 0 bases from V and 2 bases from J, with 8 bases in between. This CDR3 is CASSVGTDNTEAFF. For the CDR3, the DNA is TGTGCCAGCAGCGTAGGGACGGATAACACTGAAGCTTTCTTT.

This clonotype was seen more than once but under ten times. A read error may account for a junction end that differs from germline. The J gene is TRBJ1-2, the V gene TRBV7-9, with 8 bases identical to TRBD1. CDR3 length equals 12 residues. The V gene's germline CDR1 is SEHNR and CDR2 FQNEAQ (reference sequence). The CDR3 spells CASSLSDRGAIF. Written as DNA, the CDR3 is TGTGCCAGCAGCTTATCAGACAGGGGAGCTATTTTC.

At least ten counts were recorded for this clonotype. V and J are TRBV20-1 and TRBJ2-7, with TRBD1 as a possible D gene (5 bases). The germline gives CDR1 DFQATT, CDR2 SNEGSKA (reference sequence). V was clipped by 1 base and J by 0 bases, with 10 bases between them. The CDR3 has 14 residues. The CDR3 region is CSARAMTDSYEQYF. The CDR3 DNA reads TGCAGTGCTAGAGCAATGACAGACTCCTACGAGCAGTACTTC.

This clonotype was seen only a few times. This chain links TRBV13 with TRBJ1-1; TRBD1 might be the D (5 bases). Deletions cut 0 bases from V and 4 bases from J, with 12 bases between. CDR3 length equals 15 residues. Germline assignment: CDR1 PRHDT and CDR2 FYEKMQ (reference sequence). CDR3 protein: CASSLGTAGVTEAFF. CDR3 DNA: TGTGCCAGCAGCTTAGGGACAGCCGGGGTCACTGAAGCTTTCTTT.

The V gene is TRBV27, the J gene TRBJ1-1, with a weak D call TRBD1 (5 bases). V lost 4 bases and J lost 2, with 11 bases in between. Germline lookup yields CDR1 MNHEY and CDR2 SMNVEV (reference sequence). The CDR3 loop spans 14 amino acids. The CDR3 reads CASSWGDPNTEAFF. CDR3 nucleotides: TGTGCCAGCAGTTGGGGCGATCCAAACACTGAAGCTTTCTTT.

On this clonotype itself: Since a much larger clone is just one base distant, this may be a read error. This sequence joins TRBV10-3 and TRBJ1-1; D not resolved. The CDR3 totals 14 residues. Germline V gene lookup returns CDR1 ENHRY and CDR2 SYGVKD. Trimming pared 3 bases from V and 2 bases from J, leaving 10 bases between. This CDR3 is CAISESGSNTEAFF. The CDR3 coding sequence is TGTGCCATCAGTGAATCAGGCTCTAACACTGAAGCTTTCTTT.